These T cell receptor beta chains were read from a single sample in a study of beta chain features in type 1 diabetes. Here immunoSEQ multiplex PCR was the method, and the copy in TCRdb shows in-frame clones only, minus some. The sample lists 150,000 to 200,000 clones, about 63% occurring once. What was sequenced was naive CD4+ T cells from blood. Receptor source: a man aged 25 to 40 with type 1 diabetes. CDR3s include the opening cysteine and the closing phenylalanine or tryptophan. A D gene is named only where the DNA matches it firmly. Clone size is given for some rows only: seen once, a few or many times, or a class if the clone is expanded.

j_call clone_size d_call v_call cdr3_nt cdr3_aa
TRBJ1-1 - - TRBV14 TGTACCATCCCCTCTTGGAACACTGAAGCTTTCTTT CTIPSWNTEAFF
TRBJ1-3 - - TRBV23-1 TGCGCCAGCAGTCAATCGGTAGTATCGGACTCTGGAAACACCATATATTTT CASSQSVVSDSGNTIYF
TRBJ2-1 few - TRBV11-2 TGTGCCAGCAGCAGGACAGAAATGTACAATGAGCAGTTCTTC CASSRTEMYNEQFF
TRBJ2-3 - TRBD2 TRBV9 TGTGCCAGCAGCGAAACTAGCGGGGGCACAGATACGCAGTATTTT CASSETSGGTDTQYF
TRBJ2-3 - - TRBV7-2 TGTGCCAGCAGCTTCGGCAGCCCCTCAGATACGCAGTATTTT CASSFGSPSDTQYF
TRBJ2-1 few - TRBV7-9 TGTGCCAGCAGCTTAGTACAGGGAAGGGTCAATGAGCAGTTCTTC CASSLVQGRVNEQFF
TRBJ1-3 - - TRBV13 TGTGCCAGCAGCTTAGCAAGGCCGAGTGGGAGCTCTGGAAACACCATATATTTT CASSLARPSGSSGNTIYF
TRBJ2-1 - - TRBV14 TGTGCCAGCAGCCAAGTAATGGTTGGTGAGCAGTTCTTC CASSQVMVGEQFF
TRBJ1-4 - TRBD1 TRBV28 TGTGCCAGCAGTTGGGGGGACAGCCTAAAACTGTTTTTT CASSWGDSLKLFF
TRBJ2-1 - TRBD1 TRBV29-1 TGCAGCGTTGAACCAGGGGGCTTCGATGAGCAGTTCTTC CSVEPGGFDEQFF
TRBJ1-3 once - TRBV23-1 TGCGCCAGCAGTCAATCGAACAGGCTTCCATCTGGAAACACCATATATTTT CASSQSNRLPSGNTIYF
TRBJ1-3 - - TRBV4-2 TGTGCCAGCAGCCCTTCCGTCACTGGAAACACCATATATTTT CASSPSVTGNTIYF